The clone carrying this T cell receptor (beta chain) was picked up a small number of times. Antigen unknown. This sample was taken from a study of identical twins. TCRdb re-derived calls from the 5' RACE reads in MiXCR, one entry per CDR3 protein. The sample records about 340,000 distinct CDR3 sequences, more than 9% being singletons. General study points: Researchers reported weaker excess twin sharing in beta out-of-frame sequences.

Germline V gene sequence: CDR1 MGHRA, CDR2 YSYEKL. The CDR3 runs to 14 residues. Trimming stripped 3 bases from V and 1 base from J, with 9 bases between. The sample was also linked to a second study, of yellow fever vaccine responses in identical twins.

The sequence came from a woman between 18 and 29 years old in good health. Source material: CD8+ T cells sorted from blood. V gene TRBV4-1 combines with J gene TRBJ1-1; D uncertain. The CDR3 nucleotides read TGCGCCAGCAGCCAGGGTCTTTCGAACACTGAAGCTTTCTTT. Residues: CASSQGLSNTEAFF.